Below, 15 T cell receptor beta chains from the same sample are listed, as sequenced in a study of T cell clonality in common variable immunodeficiency. Measured with immunoSEQ multiplex PCR; TCRdb has only the in-frame clones, and not every one. The sample shows some 60,000 clones, no singletons; the ten largest hold roughly 1.7%. Sequencing was performed on peripheral blood mononuclear cells. All receptors come from a person aged 18 to 75 in good health.

This clone showed up many times. The sequenced fragment ends 3 residues before the CDR3 boundary, so the rest is inferred from the germline J gene. This chain joins TRBV2 and TRBJ2-2; D is possibly TRBD1 (5 bases). The CDR3 sequence is 16 residues long. Germline V gene data show CDR1 as SNHLY and CDR2 as FYNNEI. The V gene lost 4 bases and the J gene lost 1 base, with 13 bases spanning the gap. This CDR3 reads CASSGPRTRNTGELFF. Partial CDR3 DNA: TGTGCCAGCAGTGGCCCGCGGACAAGGAACACCGGGGAG.

This clone was found many times. The read stops 3 residues short of the end of the CDR3; the missing end is completed from the germline J gene. The J gene is TRBJ2-5, the V gene TRBV4-2; 11 bases line up with TRBD2. This CDR3 region has 15 residues. CDR1 and CDR2 (germline): LGHNA, YNFKEQ. Trimming cost V 3 bases and J 1 base; bases outside gene matches: 1. CDR3 region: CASSQGTSGQETQYF. The covered CDR3 bases are TGTGCCAGCAGCCAGGGGACTAGCGGCCAAGAGACC.

The table lists this clone with many counts. Read data end 3 residues before the CDR3 end; the end is taken from the germline J gene. The rearrangement links TRBV28 to TRBJ2-3, with 9 bases matching TRBD2. Germline trimming cut 5 bases from V and 2 bases from J; bases unmatched to any gene: 5. From germline, CDR1 is MDHEN and CDR2 SYDVKM. This CDR3 spans 15 amino acids. The sequenced CDR3 bases are TGTGCCAGCAGTGTACTAGCGGGTTTCACAGATACG. It translates to CASSVLAGFTDT. The whole CDR3 sequence is CASSVLAGFTDTQYF.

This clone appeared many times. The missing CDR3 end, 3 residues past where the read stops, is filled in from the germline J gene. The rearrangement uses TRBV2 and TRBJ2-3, with 10 positions matching TRBD2. With 2 bases clipped from V and 3 bases from J, the junction kept 8 bases outside the gene matches. The CDR3 has 17 amino acids. CDR1 and CDR2 (germline): SNHLY, FYNNEI. This chain's CDR3 is CASSETASGSRTDTQYF. The sequenced part of the CDR3 DNA is TGTGCCAGCAGTGAAACCGCTAGCGGGAGCAGAACAGATACG.

This clone was found many times. Read data end 3 residues before the CDR3 end; the end is taken from the germline J gene. The rearrangement links TRBV20-1 to TRBJ2-2; 12 bases map to TRBD2. This CDR3 spans 18 amino acids. Germline loops: CDR1 DFQATT, CDR2 SNEGSKA (reference sequence). Germline trimming cut 1 base from V and 3 bases from J; bases unmatched to any gene: 9. This CDR3 reads CSARAPGLAGGYTGELFF. The covered CDR3 bases are TGCAGTGCTAGAGCCCCGGGGCTAGCGGGAGGGTACACCGGGGAG.

There are many counts of this clone. The read falls 3 residues short of the CDR3 end, and the missing part is taken from the germline J gene. The rearrangement links TRBV20-1 to TRBJ2-1, with D unresolved. V was cut by 8 bases and J by 2 bases, with 10 bases left in between. Germline CDR1 and CDR2: DFQATT and SNEGSKA (reference sequence). CDR3 length: 12 amino acids. The sequenced CDR3 bases are TGCAGTTTACCGCAGGCCTACAATGAG. This translates into CSLPQAYNE. The whole CDR3 protein is CSLPQAYNEQFF.

In its sample, this clone was seen many times. The read falls 3 residues short of the CDR3 end, and the missing part is taken from the germline J gene. The chain is built from TRBV5-1 and TRBJ1-4; 7 bases agree with TRBD1. This CDR3 contains 15 residues. From germline, CDR1 is SGHRS and CDR2 YFSETQ. J lost 7 bases, V lost 1 base, and 7 bases had no gene match. CDR3 DNA (partial): TGCGCCAGCAGCTTGAAGGCGGCAGGGGGTGAAAAA. As protein: CASSLKAAGGEK. The whole CDR3 region reads CASSLKAAGGEKLFF.

In its sample, this clone was seen many times. The read halts 3 residues ahead of the CDR3 end, with the missing end drawn from the germline J gene. The chain links TRBV5-1 to TRBJ2-2, with 7 bases fitting TRBD1. The V gene's germline CDR1 is SGHRS and CDR2 YFSETQ. Unmatched junction bases numbered 5, after V lost 4 bases and J lost 5 bases. This CDR3 spans 14 amino acids. CDR3 DNA (partial): TGCGCCAGCAGCCCTACAGGGGTGACCGGGGAG. Translated, it gives CASSPTGVTGE. The entire CDR3 protein reads CASSPTGVTGELFF.

This clone appeared many times. The read ends 3 residues early relative to the CDR3; the germline J gene fills the gap. The chain employs TRBV5-1 and TRBJ2-2, with 8 bases lining up with TRBD1. The CDR3 is 13 residues long. The J segment lost 1 base and the V segment lost 9 bases, leaving 2 bases of the junction unmatched. Germline V gives CDR1 SGHRS, CDR2 YFSETQ. CDR3 bases read: TGCGCCACCGGACAGGGGAACACCGGGGAG. Translation: CATGQGNTGE. The whole CDR3 sequence reads CATGQGNTGELFF.

In its sample, this clone was seen many times. The read gets to within 3 residues of the CDR3 end, and the germline J gene fills in the rest. This chain links TRBV13 with TRBJ2-7; 7 bases align to TRBD1. V lost 3 bases, J lost 2 bases, and 4 bases stayed unmatched. The germline CDR1 and CDR2 sequences are PRHDT and FYEKMQ (reference sequence). This CDR3 contains 14 residues. The DNA read from the CDR3 is TGTGCCAGCAGCTTGCGTGACAGGGCCTACGAG. It yields the protein CASSLRDRAYE. From start to end, the CDR3 is CASSLRDRAYEQYF.

This clone has only a few counts. The read terminates 3 residues before the CDR3 end, so the remaining end is supplied by the germline J gene. The chain combines TRBV6-2 or TRBV6-3 with TRBJ1-1; 8 bases match TRBD1. The CDR3 consists of 17 residues. The germline V gene encodes CDR1 MNHEY and CDR2 SVGEGT. CDR3 residues: CASSLRTGPTIQETAFF. The CDR3 DNA, read in part, is TGTGCCAGCAGCCTCCGGACAGGGCCGACGATTCAAGAGACC.

This clone was found many times. The read gets to within 3 residues of the CDR3 end, and the germline J gene fills in the rest. This chain connects TRBV13 to TRBJ2-3; TRBD1 aligns across 7 bases. Germline CDR1 reads PRHDT; CDR2 reads FYEKMQ (reference sequence). V lost 4 bases and J lost 0; bases outside the gene matches: 1. The CDR3 runs 14 residues. CDR3 amino acids: CASSWTGSTDTQYF. The covered CDR3 bases are TGTGCCAGCAGCTGGACAGGTAGCACAGATACG.

This clone occurred many times. The read ends 3 residues shy of where the CDR3 ends; the end is completed using the germline J gene. The chain has TRBV7-6 and TRBJ2-5; TRBD1 aligns across 8 bases. J was trimmed by 4 bases and V by 4 bases; bases with no gene match: 8. The CDR3 length is 15 residues. Germline V gives CDR1 SGHVS, CDR2 FNYEAQ. The covered CDR3 bases are TGTGCCAGCAGCTCCTGGACAGGGCAAGTAGAGACC. Translating gives CASSSWTGQVET. From start to end, the CDR3 is CASSSWTGQVETQYF.

This clone was counted ten times or more. The read ends 3 residues early relative to the CDR3; the germline J gene fills the gap. The chain carries TRBV4-2 and TRBJ2-5; possibly TRBD2 for D (5 bases). The CDR3 has 17 amino acids. Germline V CDR1 and CDR2: LGHNA, YNFKEQ. Trimming removed 4 bases at V and 4 bases at J, with 22 bases between. The sequenced CDR3 bases are TGTGCCAGCAGCCCCGGACCCAGCCCTGGCGGGTTAGAGACC. Translation gives CASSPGPSPGGLET. The full-length CDR3 reads as CASSPGPSPGGLETQYF.

Turning to this clone: Coverage ceases 3 residues before the CDR3 finishes, and the germline J gene fills in the end. The V gene is TRBV7-2, the J gene TRBJ1-1, with D maybe TRBD1 (5 bases). Germline CDR1 and CDR2: SGHTA and FQGNSA. Trimming left V 3 bases short and J 4 bases short, with 12 bases between. This CDR3 region has 14 residues. The sequenced CDR3 bases are TGTGCCAGCAGCTTGGGGGGAGGCACCACTGAA. This encodes CASSLGGGTTE. The full CDR3 protein is CASSLGGGTTEAFF.